Listed below are T cell receptor beta chains from one sample, sequenced in a study of cytomegalovirus exposure and HLA in healthy donors. Clones were sequenced by immunoSEQ multiplex PCR, and TCRdb holds only the in-frame ones, with some missing. The profile shows tens of thousands of clones, 60% to 85% of them singletons. Sequenced: PBMCs. The receptors shown here come from a man between 25 and 39 years old in good health and CMV-seropositive. The CDR3 runs from the conserved cysteine through the conserved F or W. D genes are given only for firm matches. Not every row has a clone size; where given, it reads once, few, many or a size class.

j_gene: TRBJ2-3
abundance: -
d_gene: -
v_gene: TRBV25-1
CDR3aa: CASSEYDRESTDTQYF
CDR3nt: TGTGCCAGCAGTGAATATGATCGCGAAAGCACAGATACGCAGTATTTT

j_gene: TRBJ1-1
abundance: -
d_gene: -
v_gene: TRBV18
CDR3aa: CASSPLDSEAFF
CDR3nt: TGTGCCAGCTCACCTCTCGACTCTGAAGCTTTCTTT

j_gene: TRBJ1-5
abundance: -
d_gene: TRBD1
v_gene: TRBV10-1
CDR3aa: CASNLQGPREPQHF
CDR3nt: TGCGCCAGCAACCTACAGGGGCCCAGGGAGCCCCAGCATTTT

j_gene: TRBJ2-3
abundance: -
d_gene: TRBD2
v_gene: TRBV7-3
CDR3aa: CASSLLGGVSTDTQYF
CDR3nt: TGTGCCAGCAGCTTATTGGGAGGGGTTAGCACAGATACGCAGTATTTT

j_gene: TRBJ2-1
abundance: -
d_gene: -
v_gene: TRBV7-3
CDR3aa: CASSLSLTEEQFF
CDR3nt: TGTGCCAGCAGCTTATCGTTGACAGAAGAGCAGTTCTTC

j_gene: TRBJ1-4
abundance: -
d_gene: TRBD1
v_gene: TRBV23-1
CDR3aa: CASNKQGAEEKLFF
CDR3nt: TGCGCCAGCAATAAACAGGGGGCGGAGGAAAAACTGTTTTTT

j_gene: TRBJ1-1
abundance: -
d_gene: TRBD1
v_gene: TRBV7-8
CDR3aa: CASSLPRQGVNTEAFF
CDR3nt: TGTGCCAGCAGCTTACCTAGACAGGGGGTTAACACTGAAGCTTTCTTT

j_gene: TRBJ1-1
abundance: -
d_gene: -
v_gene: TRBV21-1
CDR3aa: CASSTPEHTEAFF
CDR3nt: TGTGCCAGCAGCACACCCGAGCACACTGAAGCTTTCTTT

j_gene: TRBJ2-1
abundance: -
d_gene: TRBD1
v_gene: TRBV6-7
CDR3aa: CASSYRQGANNEQFF
CDR3nt: TGTGCCAGCAGTTACAGGCAGGGGGCAAACAATGAGCAGTTCTTC

j_gene: TRBJ2-1
abundance: -
d_gene: -
v_gene: TRBV2
CDR3aa: CASSEAIVGGEQFF
CDR3nt: TGTGCCAGCAGTGAAGCTATAGTTGGAGGTGAGCAGTTCTTC

j_gene: TRBJ1-2
abundance: few
d_gene: -
v_gene: TRBV28
CDR3aa: CASSKDRNYGYTF
CDR3nt: TGTGCCAGCAGTAAAGACAGAAACTATGGCTACACCTTC

j_gene: TRBJ2-1
abundance: -
d_gene: TRBD2
v_gene: TRBV5-1
CDR3aa: CASSGDIRGLVINNEQFF
CDR3nt: TGCGCCAGCAGCGGCGATATCAGGGGACTAGTTATCAACAATGAGCAGTTCTTC

j_gene: TRBJ2-1
abundance: -
d_gene: TRBD2
v_gene: TRBV7-2
CDR3aa: CASSPRWTSDEQFF
CDR3nt: TGTGCCAGCAGCCCTCGTTGGACTAGCGATGAGCAGTTCTTC

j_gene: TRBJ2-2
abundance: once
d_gene: TRBD2
v_gene: TRBV7-6
CDR3aa: CASSSGLAEYTGELFF
CDR3nt: TGTGCCAGCAGCTCGGGACTAGCGGAATACACCGGGGAGCTGTTTTTT

j_gene: TRBJ1-1
abundance: -
d_gene: -
v_gene: TRBV9
CDR3aa: CASSPQGGHLNTEAFF
CDR3nt: TGTGCCAGCAGCCCCCAGGGTGGGCACTTGAACACTGAAGCTTTCTTT

j_gene: TRBJ2-5
abundance: -
d_gene: -
v_gene: TRBV9
CDR3aa: CASSVEGSREETQYF
CDR3nt: TGTGCCAGCAGCGTAGAAGGGTCCAGGGAAGAGACCCAGTACTTC

j_gene: TRBJ1-6
abundance: -
d_gene: -
v_gene: TRBV6-6
CDR3aa: CASVRSGADSPLHF
CDR3nt: TGTGCCAGCGTACGTTCAGGGGCCGATTCACCCCTCCACTTT

j_gene: TRBJ2-1
abundance: -
d_gene: TRBD2
v_gene: TRBV27
CDR3aa: CASSPTGGYNEQFF
CDR3nt: TGTGCCAGCAGTCCCACGGGGGGGTACAATGAGCAGTTCTTC

j_gene: TRBJ2-7
abundance: -
d_gene: -
v_gene: TRBV28
CDR3aa: CASWGRSYEQYF
CDR3nt: TGTGCCAGCTGGGGCAGGAGCTACGAGCAGTACTTC

j_gene: TRBJ2-5
abundance: -
d_gene: -
v_gene: TRBV15
CDR3aa: CATKENHQETQYF
CDR3nt: TGTGCCACCAAGGAGAACCACCAAGAGACCCAGTACTTC

j_gene: TRBJ2-3
abundance: few
d_gene: -
v_gene: TRBV5-1
CDR3aa: CASSSDGGWGDTQYF
CDR3nt: TGCGCCAGCAGCTCTGACGGGGGATGGGGAGATACGCAGTATTTT

j_gene: TRBJ2-5
abundance: -
d_gene: TRBD1
v_gene: TRBV29-1
CDR3aa: CSVDGTGPNEQYF
CDR3nt: TGCAGCGTCGATGGGACAGGGCCGAATGAGCAGTACTTC

j_gene: TRBJ2-1
abundance: -
d_gene: TRBD2
v_gene: TRBV28
CDR3aa: CASSPRDYVRFF
CDR3nt: TGTGCCAGCAGTCCCCGGGACTACGTTCGGTTCTTC

j_gene: TRBJ1-2
abundance: -
d_gene: -
v_gene: TRBV5-4
CDR3aa: CASSLDTLYGYTF
CDR3nt: TGTGCCAGCAGCCTCGACACACTCTATGGCTACACCTTC

j_gene: TRBJ2-1
abundance: -
d_gene: -
v_gene: TRBV20-1
CDR3aa: CSAREAREQFF
CDR3nt: TGCAGTGCTAGAGAAGCCCGGGAGCAGTTCTTC

j_gene: TRBJ2-2
abundance: -
d_gene: -
v_gene: TRBV2
CDR3aa: CASSGRGLGELFF
CDR3nt: TGTGCCAGCAGTGGGAGGGGGCTCGGGGAGCTGTTTTTT

j_gene: TRBJ2-3
abundance: -
d_gene: -
v_gene: TRBV2
CDR3aa: CASKAGSTDTQYF
CDR3nt: TGTGCCAGCAAGGCGGGGAGCACAGATACGCAGTATTTT

j_gene: TRBJ1-5
abundance: -
d_gene: -
v_gene: TRBV5-5
CDR3aa: CASSLDSNNQPQHF
CDR3nt: TGTGCCAGCAGCTTGGACAGCAACAATCAGCCCCAGCATTTT

j_gene: TRBJ2-7
abundance: -
d_gene: TRBD2
v_gene: TRBV7-9
CDR3aa: CASSLTAGGPLEQYF
CDR3nt: TGTGCCAGCAGCCTGACAGCGGGAGGACCTCTGGAGCAGTACTTC

j_gene: TRBJ1-1
abundance: -
d_gene: -
v_gene: TRBV29-1
CDR3aa: CSVEGRKGVAEAFF
CDR3nt: TGCAGCGTTGAAGGGAGGAAGGGGGTGGCTGAAGCTTTCTTT

j_gene: TRBJ2-7
abundance: -
d_gene: TRBD2
v_gene: TRBV28
CDR3aa: CASGRGVQSYEQYF
CDR3nt: TGTGCCAGCGGTCGGGGGGTTCAATCCTACGAGCAGTACTTC

j_gene: TRBJ1-2
abundance: -
d_gene: -
v_gene: TRBV28
CDR3aa: CASTPGGSTSGGYTF
CDR3nt: TGTGCCAGCACTCCGGGGGGCAGTACCTCAGGCGGCTACACCTTC

j_gene: TRBJ2-7
abundance: few
d_gene: TRBD1
v_gene: TRBV9
CDR3aa: CASSAGQGTEQYF
CDR3nt: TGTGCCAGCAGCGCCGGACAGGGGACCGAGCAGTACTTC